This TCR beta chain was documented in a study of T cell responses to AZD1222 COVID-19 vaccine. Profiled with immunoSEQ multiplex PCR; TCRdb holds only in-frame clones, not every one. The profile shows some 150,000 clones, roughly 90% of them singletons. Germline values: CDR1 MDHEN, CDR2 SYDVKM. CDR3 length: 15 amino acids. The V end was cut by 11 bases, the J end by 5 bases, with 25 bases between. Worth noting for this clone: Its antigen remains unidentified.

Findings and limits, study-wide: An increase in Spike-specific TCR breadth and depth was observed after two AZD1222 doses. The study identified only a handful of AZD1222 recipients as seropositive at baseline. The study sampled repertoires only after the peak T cell response.

This chain joins TRBV28 and TRBJ2-7, with TRBD2 as a possible D gene (6 bases). The source is an adult in good health. The sample consisted of peripheral blood, taken on day 0 of AZD1222 vaccination. CDR3 sequence (DNA): TGTGCCGGCATCGAGGGAGGCCCAAGGCCCCACGAGCAGTACTTC. Translation gives CAGIEGGPRPHEQYF.